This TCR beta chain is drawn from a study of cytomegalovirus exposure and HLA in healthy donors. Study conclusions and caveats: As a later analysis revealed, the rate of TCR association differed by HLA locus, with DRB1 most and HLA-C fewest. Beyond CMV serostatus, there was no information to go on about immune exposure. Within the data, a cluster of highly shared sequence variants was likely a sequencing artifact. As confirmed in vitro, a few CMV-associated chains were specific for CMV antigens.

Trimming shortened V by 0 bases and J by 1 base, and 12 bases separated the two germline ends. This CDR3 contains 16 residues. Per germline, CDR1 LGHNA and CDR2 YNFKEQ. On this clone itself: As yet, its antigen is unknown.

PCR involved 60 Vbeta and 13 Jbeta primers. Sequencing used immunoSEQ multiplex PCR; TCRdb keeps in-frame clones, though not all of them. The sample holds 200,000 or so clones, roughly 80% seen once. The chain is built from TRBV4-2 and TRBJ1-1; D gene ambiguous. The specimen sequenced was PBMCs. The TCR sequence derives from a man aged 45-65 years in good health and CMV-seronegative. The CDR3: CASSQDPQVRNTEAFF. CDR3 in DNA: TGTGCCAGCAGCCAAGACCCCCAGGTGAGGAACACTGAAGCTTTCTTT.